This TCR beta chain came from a study of cytomegalovirus exposure and HLA in healthy donors. Study summary: An early data release held tens of millions of unique TCRs from HLA-typed donors. The study, taken as a whole, reports: Immune exposure information available was restricted to CMV serostatus.

As for this clone: Its antigen is still unknown.

Amplification used 60 Vbeta primers and 13 Jbeta primers. The data were produced by immunoSEQ multiplex PCR, yet TCRdb's version contains in-frame clones alone and is incomplete. The profile covers 220,000 or so clones, with about 74% appearing a single time and roughly 1.9% taken by the ten largest. V shed 5 bases, J shed 2 bases, and the junction held 5 bases outside the gene matches. Germline CDR1 is SEHNR and CDR2 is FQNEAQ (reference sequence). This CDR3 spans 14 amino acids. The rearrangement links TRBV7-9 to TRBJ1-1, with 7 bases lining up with TRBD1. The receptor was isolated from a woman in her 30s in good health and CMV-seronegative. Sequencing was carried out using PBMCs. The CDR3 region is CASSRTGDNTEAFF. The CDR3 bases are TGTGCCAGCAGCCGGACAGGAGACAACACTGAAGCTTTCTTT.